This is a list of T cell receptor beta chains from one sample in a study of regulatory T cells in long-lasting Graves disease. TCRdb analysed the multiplex PCR reads with MiXCR anew, one entry per CDR3 protein. Found here are about 470,000 distinct CDR3 sequences, around 20% of them singletons; the top ten hold approximately 7.8%. Here the sequenced sample was peripheral blood mononuclear cells (PBMCs), taken when the disease was refractory, from a patient treated with antithyroid drugs. The receptors here all came from a female donor with Graves disease. Both conserved end residues are part of each CDR3. D genes are given only for firm matches. Size tells how often a clone was seen (once, few, many) or the class of an expanded clone, and some rows leave it out.

D gene	V gene	clone size	J gene	CDR3 DNA	CDR3 protein
TRBD2	TRBV11-2	many	TRBJ2-1	TGTGCCAGCAGCCTCATGGGGACTAGCTCCAATGAGCAGTTCTTC	CASSLMGTSSNEQFF
NA	TRBV6-2/TRBV6-3	NA	TRBJ1-2	TGTGCCAGCAGTTATAATCCGGGGGCGGGCTACACCTTC	CASSYNPGAGYTF
TRBD1	TRBV6-1	few	TRBJ2-2	TGTGCCAGCAGCGCGTACAGGGGACGGGGCGGGGAGCTGTTTTTT	CASSAYRGRGGELFF
NA	TRBV5-1	many	TRBJ2-2	TGCGCCAGCAGCTTGCGGACGCCCCTGGCGCTGCGGGAGCTGTTTTTT	CASSLRTPLALRELFF
TRBD1	TRBV25-1	many	TRBJ1-1	TGTGCCAGCGGCCGGACAGGGAAGGACACTGAAGCTTTCTTT	CASGRTGKDTEAFF
TRBD2	TRBV20-1	NA	TRBJ2-1	TGCAGTGCTAGAGATCTACGGGAGGGCCCTAGATCCTACAATGAGCAGTTCTTC	CSARDLREGPRSYNEQFF
NA	TRBV6-1	many	TRBJ1-2	TGTGCCAGCAGTGAAGAGCGACGGTCTGGCTACACCTTC	CASSEERRSGYTF
NA	TRBV20-1	many	TRBJ2-7	TGCAGTGCTAATAGGCCCTCCTACGAGCAGTACTTC	CSANRPSYEQYF
TRBD1	TRBV27	NA	TRBJ1-3	TGTGCCAGCAGTTCGACTGGGACAGGAAATGGAAACACCATATATTTT	CASSSTGTGNGNTIYF
NA	TRBV28	few	TRBJ2-2	TGTGCCAGCAGTTTATTTTCTGGGGTCGGGACCGGGGAGCTGTTTTTT	CASSLFSGVGTGELFF
NA	TRBV6-1	NA	TRBJ1-1	TGTGCCAGCAGTGAAGAGGGGAACACTGAAGCTTTCTTT	CASSEEGNTEAFF
NA	TRBV28	many	TRBJ2-7	TGTGCCAGCAGTCTAGTGAGCGGCCCCTACGAGCAGTACTTC	CASSLVSGPYEQYF
NA	TRBV29-1	NA	TRBJ1-2	TGCAGCGCCCTTGGAGGGGGTTGGGATGGCTACACCTTC	CSALGGGWDGYTF
NA	TRBV12-3/TRBV12-4	few	TRBJ1-4	TGTGCCAGCAGTTTAGACCTAGGTGAAAAACTGTTTTTT	CASSLDLGEKLFF
TRBD1	TRBV19	NA	TRBJ2-2	TGTGCCAGTAGTATAGAGCTGGGACAGCGTTTAGGGGAGCTGTTTTTT	CASSIELGQRLGELFF
NA	TRBV20-1	NA	TRBJ1-2	TGCAGTGCTTTTAGGGACGAGGTCTACACCTTC	CSAFRDEVYTF
TRBD2	TRBV7-8	NA	TRBJ2-3	TGTGCCAGCAGCCCCCAGAGGCCGACTAGCGGGATCGCAACAGATACGCAGTATTTT	CASSPQRPTSGIATDTQYF
TRBD1	TRBV7-2	few	TRBJ1-5	TGTGCCAGCAGCTGGACAGGGAGGGATAGCAATCAGCCCCAGCATTTT	CASSWTGRDSNQPQHF
NA	TRBV7-9	few	TRBJ2-4	TGTGCCAGCAGCTTGTTCGGGGACGTAGGGTACTTC	CASSLFGDVGYF
NA	TRBV7-3	NA	TRBJ2-1	TGTGCCAGCAGCTTAACCGGACTAGAGCAGTTCTTC	CASSLTGLEQFF
TRBD1	TRBV11-2	NA	TRBJ2-2	TGTGCCAGCAGAACCGGGACAGGGGGTACCGCCGGGGAGCTGTTTTTT	CASRTGTGGTAGELFF
TRBD2	TRBV27	many	TRBJ2-7	TGTGCCAGCAGTTTATTCCGAGGACTAGCGGGCCACTCCTACGAGCAGTACTTC	CASSLFRGLAGHSYEQYF
NA	TRBV6-1	NA	TRBJ2-2	TGTGCCAGCAGTCCCGGTTTTAGGGGAGGCACCGGGGAGCTGTTTTTT	CASSPGFRGGTGELFF